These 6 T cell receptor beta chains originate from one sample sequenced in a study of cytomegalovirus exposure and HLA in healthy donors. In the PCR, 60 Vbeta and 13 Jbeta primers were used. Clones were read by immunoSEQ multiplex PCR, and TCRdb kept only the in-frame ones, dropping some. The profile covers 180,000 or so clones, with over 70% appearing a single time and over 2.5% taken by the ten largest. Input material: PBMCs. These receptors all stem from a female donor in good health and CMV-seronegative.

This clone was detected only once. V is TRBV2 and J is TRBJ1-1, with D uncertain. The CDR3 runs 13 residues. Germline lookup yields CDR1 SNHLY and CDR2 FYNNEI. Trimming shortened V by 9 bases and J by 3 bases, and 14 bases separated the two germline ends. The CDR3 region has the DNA TGTGCCAGTAACTCTGAACGGGACACTGAAGCTTTCTTT. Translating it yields CASNSERDTEAFF.

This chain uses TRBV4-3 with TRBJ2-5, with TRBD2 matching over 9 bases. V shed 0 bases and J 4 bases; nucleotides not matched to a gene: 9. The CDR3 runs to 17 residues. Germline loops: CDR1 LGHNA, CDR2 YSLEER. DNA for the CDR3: TGCGCCAGCAGCCAAGACCGACGGCGGGGGGGCACAGAGACCCAGTACTTC. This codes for CASSQDRRRGGTETQYF.

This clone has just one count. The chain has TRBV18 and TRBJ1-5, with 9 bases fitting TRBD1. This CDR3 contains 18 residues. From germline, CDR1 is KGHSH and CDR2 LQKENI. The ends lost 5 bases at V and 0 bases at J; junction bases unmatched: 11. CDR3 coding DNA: TGTGCCAGCTCAGATCCGGGACAGGGACATTATAGCAATCAGCCCCAGCATTTT. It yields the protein CASSDPGQGHYSNQPQHF.

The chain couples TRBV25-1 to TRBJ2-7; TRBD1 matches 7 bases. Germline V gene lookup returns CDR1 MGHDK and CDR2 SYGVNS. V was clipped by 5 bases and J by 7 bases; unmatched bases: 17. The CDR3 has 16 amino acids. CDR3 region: CASSLQGLGRTSEQYF. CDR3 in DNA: TGTGCCAGCAGTCTACAGGGGCTGGGGCGTACTAGTGAGCAGTACTTC.

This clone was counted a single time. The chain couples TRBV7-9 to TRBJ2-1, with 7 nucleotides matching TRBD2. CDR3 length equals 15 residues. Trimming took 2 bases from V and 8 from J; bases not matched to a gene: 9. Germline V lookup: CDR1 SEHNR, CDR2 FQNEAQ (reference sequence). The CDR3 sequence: CASSLQGLVFDEQFF. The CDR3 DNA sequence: TGTGCCAGCAGCTTACAAGGACTAGTATTCGATGAGCAGTTCTTC.

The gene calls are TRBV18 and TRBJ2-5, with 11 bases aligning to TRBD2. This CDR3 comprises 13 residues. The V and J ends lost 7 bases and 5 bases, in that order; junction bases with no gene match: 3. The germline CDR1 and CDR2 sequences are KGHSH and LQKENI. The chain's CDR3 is CASLAGGPETQYF. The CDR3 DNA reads TGTGCCAGCTTAGCGGGAGGGCCCGAGACCCAGTACTTC.